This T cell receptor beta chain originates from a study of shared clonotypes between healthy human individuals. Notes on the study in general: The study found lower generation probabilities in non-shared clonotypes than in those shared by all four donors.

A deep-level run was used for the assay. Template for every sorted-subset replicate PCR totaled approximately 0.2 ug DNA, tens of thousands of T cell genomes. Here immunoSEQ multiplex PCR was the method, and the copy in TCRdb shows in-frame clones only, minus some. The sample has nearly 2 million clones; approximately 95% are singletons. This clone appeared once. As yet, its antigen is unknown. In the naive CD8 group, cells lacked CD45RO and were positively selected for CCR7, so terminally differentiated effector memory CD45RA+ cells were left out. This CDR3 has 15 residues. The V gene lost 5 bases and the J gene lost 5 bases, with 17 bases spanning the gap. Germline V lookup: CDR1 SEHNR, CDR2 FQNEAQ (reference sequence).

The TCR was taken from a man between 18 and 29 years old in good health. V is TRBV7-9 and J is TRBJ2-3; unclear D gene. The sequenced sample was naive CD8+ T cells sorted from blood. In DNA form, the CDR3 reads TGTGCCAGCAGCCCGTCAGGCGATTTGGGAGATACGCAGTATTTT. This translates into CASSPSGDLGDTQYF.